The 7 T cell receptor beta chains presented below share a single source sample, sequenced in a study of T cell changes during pregnancy in multiple sclerosis. Assay: immunoSEQ multiplex PCR; the TCRdb copy retains only in-frame clones and omits some. The data show about 93,000 clones, 85% to 95% seen once. This sample comprised peripheral blood, obtained after pregnancy. The receptor source for this set is a female donor with multiple sclerosis, enrolled in a pregnancy study.

The DNA of the CDR3 is TGCGCCAGCAGCTTGGAACCTCCTAATGGACCCCTCCACTTT. This sequence encodes CASSLEPPNGPLHF. The V call is TRBV5-1, the J call TRBJ1-6, with unresolved D. CDR1 and CDR2 (germline): SGHRS, YFSETQ. V shed 0 bases and J shed 12 bases, with 13 bases lying between them. This CDR3 has 14 residues.

V usage is TRBV11-1 and J usage is TRBJ1-2; D not resolved. This CDR3 has 13 residues. V was trimmed by 3 bases and J by 1 base, leaving 6 bases between them. CDR1 SGHAT and CDR2 FQDESV come from the germline V gene (reference sequence). DNA for the CDR3: TGTGCCAGCAGCTTGGCCTTTAACTATGGCTACACCTTC. It is translated as CASSLAFNYGYTF.

This chain connects TRBV10-2 to TRBJ2-2; 8 bases are shared with TRBD1. Germline CDR1 and CDR2: WSHSY and SAAADI. CDR3 length: 15 amino acids. V shed 6 bases, J shed 4 bases, and the junction held 7 bases outside the gene matches. The CDR3 coding sequence is TGCGCCAGCAGGGCCCGGACAGGGACCACCGGGGAGCTGTTTTTT. Translating it yields CASRARTGTTGELFF.

This chain connects TRBV9 to TRBJ2-7; maybe TRBD2 (5 bases). This CDR3 comprises 15 residues. With 2 bases removed from V and 0 bases from J, the gap between germline ends came to 12 bases. CDR1 SGDLS and CDR2 YYNGEE come from the germline V gene. CDR3 coding DNA: TGTGCCAGCAGCGTTGGAGGTCCGAGCTCCTACGAGCAGTACTTC. Translated: CASSVGGPSSYEQYF.

This chain links TRBV12-5 with TRBJ1-1; D might be TRBD1 (6 bases). Per germline, CDR1 LGHNT and CDR2 FRNRAP. The V gene lost 5 bases and the J gene lost 5 bases, with 12 bases spanning the gap. This CDR3 comprises 13 residues. The DNA of the CDR3 is TGTGCTAGTGGTGTGAGAGGGGGTACTGAAGCTTTCTTT. Protein: CASGVRGGTEAFF.

The chain is built from TRBV7-2 and TRBJ1-5; tentatively, D is TRBD1 (6 bases). Trimming left V 2 bases short and J 4 bases short, with 12 bases between. The CDR3 consists of 15 residues. CDR1 and CDR2 (germline): SGHTA, FQGNSA. CDR3 sequence: CASSLLGGENQPQHF. In DNA, the CDR3 is TGTGCCAGCAGCTTATTAGGGGGGGAGAATCAGCCCCAGCATTTT.

This chain uses TRBV7-2 with TRBJ1-5, with 7 bases that match TRBD1. The CDR3 loop spans 17 amino acids. The V gene end was trimmed by 2 bases and the J gene end by 5 bases; junction bases not matched to a gene: 12. Per the germline V gene, CDR1 is SGHTA and CDR2 is FQGNSA. The CDR3, as DNA: TGTGCCAGCAGCTTATCCCAGGGGGGACTCAATTATCAGCCCCAGCATTTT. Translated: CASSLSQGGLNYQPQHF.